The 15 T cell receptor beta chains below were found in one sample sequenced in a study of beta chain features in type 1 diabetes. cDNA synthesis used the whole RNA isolate, giving expressed TCRB sequences. Only in-frame clones appear in the TCRdb table, and some are missing; sequencing was by immunoSEQ multiplex PCR. The top ten clones hold under 1.5% of a sample with 130,000 to 150,000 clones, more than 9% of them seen once. The sequenced sample consisted of naive CD4+ T cells from blood. The receptors derive from a man in his late teens or twenties in good health.

This clone has a count of ten or more. DNA of the CDR3: TGTGCCTGGAACATACAAGAGACCCAGTACTTC. Amino acid sequence: CAWNIQETQYF. The gene calls are TRBV30 and TRBJ2-5; no reliable D call. V was clipped by 4 bases and J by 2 bases, with 5 bases between them. Germline V gene data show CDR1 as GTSNPN and CDR2 as SVGIG (reference sequence). CDR3 length equals 11 residues.

The J gene is TRBJ1-1, the V gene TRBV4-3; the D gene is possibly TRBD1 (5 bases). Trimming stripped 1 base from V and 5 bases from J, with 14 bases between. This CDR3 is built from 15 residues. CDR1 and CDR2 (germline): LGHNA, YSLEER. The CDR3: CASSQGAAGRTEAFF. The DNA for the CDR3 is TGCGCCAGCAGCCAAGGGGCGGCAGGGAGGACTGAAGCTTTCTTT.

The chain couples TRBV5-1 to TRBJ2-3, with TRBD2 matching 7 bases. The CDR3 sequence is 14 residues long. V was pared by 2 bases and J by 2 bases, with 2 bases of the junction left unmatched. Per the germline V gene, CDR1 is SGHRS and CDR2 is YFSETQ. The CDR3 reads CASSFGGVTDTQYF. The CDR3 DNA sequence: TGCGCCAGCAGCTTTGGGGGGGTCACAGATACGCAGTATTTT.

In its sample, this clone was seen a few times. The V call is TRBV11-2, the J call TRBJ2-7; TRBD1 matches at 9 bases. Trimming at V came to 5 bases and at J to 4 bases, leaving 9 bases not matched to a gene. Germline CDR1 reads SGHAT; CDR2 reads FQNNGV. This CDR3 is 15 amino acids long. The CDR3 sequence: CASSTTGGASYEQYF. In DNA form, the CDR3 reads TGTGCCAGCAGCACGACAGGGGGGGCTTCTTACGAGCAGTACTTC.

The CDR3 nucleotides read TGTGCCAGCAGCTTGGGATTAGCGGGGGGCACAGATACGCAGTATTTT. Its translation: CASSLGLAGGTDTQYF. The rearrangement uses TRBV7-9 and TRBJ2-3; 9 bases fit TRBD2. Germline loops: CDR1 SEHNR, CDR2 FQNEAQ (reference sequence). Trimming removed 3 bases from V and 1 base from J; junction bases left unmatched: 5. The CDR3 sequence is 16 residues long.

This clone appeared a few times. This chain connects TRBV7-2 to TRBJ2-1, with 7 bases matching TRBD1. The CDR3 length is 15 residues. From germline, CDR1 is SGHTA and CDR2 FQGNSA. Unmatched junction bases numbered 11, after V lost 5 bases and J lost 7 bases. The CDR3 nucleotides are TGTGCCAGCAGCCCAAGTTATTACAGGGGTAATGAGCAGTTCTTC. This sequence encodes CASSPSYYRGNEQFF.

The chain is built from TRBV5-1 and TRBJ2-3; TRBD1 matches 11 bases. The V gene end was trimmed by 3 bases and the J gene end by 5 bases; junction bases not matched to a gene: 5. This CDR3 comprises 15 residues. Germline-derived CDR1 and CDR2 are SGHRS and YFSETQ. CDR3 residues: CASSWRDRGEDTQYF. For the CDR3, the DNA is TGCGCCAGCAGCTGGAGGGACAGGGGGGAAGATACGCAGTATTTT.

This clone was recorded a few times. The chain links TRBV30 to TRBJ2-2, with 8 bases matching TRBD2. Per germline, CDR1 GTSNPN and CDR2 SVGIG (reference sequence). The CDR3 contains 18 residues. J was trimmed by 4 bases and V by 0 bases; bases with no gene match: 13. CDR3 region: CAWSVRKSGGRVTGELFF. Written as DNA, the CDR3 is TGTGCCTGGAGTGTAAGGAAGTCGGGGGGGCGTGTCACCGGGGAGCTGTTTTTT.

The rearrangement links TRBV7-2 to TRBJ2-5; TRBD1 agrees at 8 bases. Per germline, CDR1 SGHTA and CDR2 FQGNSA. The CDR3 covers 15 residues. J gave up 4 bases and V 5 bases, and 9 bases lay outside the gene matches. CDR3 sequence (DNA): TGTGCCAGCAGCCCCGCCGGGACAGGAGGAGAGACCCAGTACTTC. Translated, it gives CASSPAGTGGETQYF.

There are a few counts of this clone. The genes are TRBV9 and TRBJ2-1, with 11 bases identical to TRBD2. The CDR3 spans 20 residues. V dropped 4 bases and J dropped 3; count of bases not matched to a gene: 18. The germline gives CDR1 SGDLS, CDR2 YYNGEE. CDR3 sequence: CASSSRLAGSPVTNYNEQFF. CDR3 DNA sequence: TGTGCCAGCAGCTCTCGACTAGCGGGGTCTCCCGTGACTAACTACAATGAGCAGTTCTTC.

The rearrangement uses TRBV10-3 and TRBJ2-1; 14 nucleotides align to TRBD2. The CDR3 runs 15 residues. J lost 5 bases, V lost 6 bases, and 3 bases had no gene match. Germline V gene data show CDR1 as ENHRY and CDR2 as SYGVKD. In DNA form, the CDR3 reads TGTGCCATCAGCAAGACTAGCGGGGGGGACAATGAGCAGTTCTTC. This codes for CAISKTSGGDNEQFF.

The table lists this clone with a few counts. V gene TRBV30 combines with J gene TRBJ2-4, with 8 bases fitting TRBD1. J gave up 4 bases and V 4 bases, and 6 bases lay outside the gene matches. This CDR3 is built from 14 residues. Germline CDR1 reads GTSNPN; CDR2 reads SVGIG (reference sequence). CDR3 protein: CAWIQGAEKNIQYF. DNA of the CDR3: TGTGCCTGGATTCAGGGGGCAGAAAAAAACATTCAGTACTTC.

The rearrangement links TRBV27 to TRBJ2-1; 8 bases map to TRBD1. The germline V gene has CDR1 MNHEY and CDR2 SMNVEV (reference sequence). The ends lost 5 bases at V and 14 bases at J; junction bases unmatched: 11. The CDR3 has 13 amino acids. The CDR3 DNA follows: TGTGCCAGCAGTGAGACAGGGGTGGCATTCGAGTTCTTC. Its translation is CASSETGVAFEFF.

This clone was seen at least ten times. This CDR3 reads CASSFGDSNEKLFF. In DNA, the CDR3 is TGTGCCAGCAGCTTTGGGGACAGTAATGAAAAACTGTTTTTT. The chain combines TRBV7-9 with TRBJ1-4; 7 nucleotides match TRBD1. The CDR3 extends over 14 amino acids. The germline V gene has CDR1 SEHNR and CDR2 FQNEAQ (reference sequence). V dropped 3 bases and J dropped 4; count of bases not matched to a gene: 2.

This clone has only a few counts. The chain joins TRBV7-2 to TRBJ1-2; TRBD1 agrees at 7 bases. Looked up from germline, CDR1 is SGHTA and CDR2 is FQGNSA. The CDR3 contains 15 residues. V was pared by 5 bases and J by 0 bases, with 6 bases of the junction left unmatched. CDR3 region: CASSPGQAANYGYTF. The DNA of the CDR3 is TGTGCCAGCAGCCCAGGACAGGCTGCTAACTATGGCTACACCTTC.